This T cell receptor beta chain was recorded in a study of T cells in Graves' hyperthyroidism and ophthalmopathy. Study conclusions and caveats: Median prediction lead before ophthalmopathy onset was 6.5 months with the model. In the blood, most expanded thyroid clonotypes above 0.001 appeared as well.

In the case of this clonotype: Its antigen remains unidentified. This sequence may be a read error, since a much larger clone differs from it by one base.

Exclusions: uncontrolled infection, other autoimmune disease, pregnancy, lactation. Regions amplified from RNA transcripts were the TCR beta CDR3 regions. First-round RT-PCR targeting the TCR CDR3 was performed with the HTBI primer set. One entry per CDR3 protein results from TCRdb running MiXCR on the multiplex PCR reads. The profile shows over 450,000 distinct CDR3 sequences, 17% of them singletons. The CDR3 covers 14 residues. CDR1 GTSNPN and CDR2 SVGIG come from the germline V gene (reference sequence). The sequencing input was blood. The chain is built from TRBV30 and TRBJ1-1; possibly TRBD1 for D (6 bases). This TCR was recovered from a woman aged 18 to 35 with Graves' ophthalmopathy. Here the CDR3 reads CAWGVTTGRTEAFF. For the CDR3, the DNA is TGTGCCTGGGGTGTAACCACAGGGCGCACTGAAGCTTTCTTT.